This T cell receptor beta chain was recovered during a study of T cell changes during pregnancy in multiple sclerosis. Profiling relied on immunoSEQ multiplex PCR, and the TCRdb table lists in-frame clones only, not all of them. The repertoire includes about 48,000 clones, 85% to 95% of them detected once, and more than 0.7% sits in the top ten. The CDR3 is 18 residues long. Trimming pared 2 bases from V and 1 base from J, leaving 20 bases between. From germline, CDR1 is MGHRA and CDR2 YSYEKL. The chain is built from TRBV4-1 and TRBJ1-2; D may be TRBD1 (6 bases). The receptor was isolated from a female donor in good health, enrolled as a control in a pregnancy study. The sequenced sample was CD4+ T cells from peripheral blood mononuclear cells, obtained in the second trimester of pregnancy. The CDR3 loop reads CASSQRPGTSTLNYGYTF. The CDR3 nucleotides read TGCGCCAGCAGCCAAAGGCCCGGGACATCGACGCTTAACTATGGCTACACCTTC.